The following is a T cell receptor beta chain sequence with its context. Its antigen is undetermined. The CDR3 loop spans 13 amino acids. Trimming removed 6 bases from V and 8 bases from J, with 16 bases in between. CDR1 and CDR2 from the germline V gene are MNHNY and SVGAGI (reference sequence). The sample originates from a study of OX40 agonist ivuxolimab in advanced cancers. Overall study context: The study treated patients with ivuxolimab, an agonistic anti-OX40 (CD134) antibody.

The method was immunoSEQ multiplex PCR; TCRdb's version includes in-frame clones alone and lacks a portion of them. This table holds around 75,000 clones, roughly 80% found once. At cycle 4 day 1, cycle 7 day 1, and baseline, blood was sampled. General study results and limits: CD8+ T cells showed, on average, more clonal expansion than CD4+ cells.

Material: CD4+ or CD8+ T cells sorted from blood, obtained in a trial of the OX40 agonist ivuxolimab. V is TRBV6-6 and J is TRBJ1-2, with unresolved D. The receptor comes from an adult with an advanced solid tumor such as melanoma, head and neck, liver or kidney cancer. The CDR3 loop is CASRRVAVGGYTF. The CDR3 nucleotides are TGTGCCAGCAGAAGGGTCGCGGTGGGGGGCTACACCTTC.